One T cell receptor beta chain is described in this entry. The antigen remains unidentified. Treatment described: oral pan-JAK inhibitor, 5-10 mg twice daily. Individuals with alopecia areata gave both lesional scalp punch biopsies and peripheral blood for collection. V was pared by 5 bases and J by 5 bases, with 8 bases between. The CDR3 has 12 residues. Germline CDR1 and CDR2: LNHNV and YYDKDF (reference sequence). The data belong to a study of CD8+ T cells in alopecia areata. Study-wide background: The duration of tofacitinib was 6 to 18 months, with 6 months off drug afterward. Study conclusions and caveats: The study found tofacitinib significantly decreased scalp clonality and expanded CD8+ clones among the top 100. Scalp lesions, especially in alopecia totalis/universalis, had higher clonality than normal scalp.

In each case, RNA was isolated and then reverse transcribed into cDNA as the sequencing template. TCRdb keeps only in-frame clones here, not all; method: immunoSEQ multiplex PCR. The profile shows some 240,000 clones, 50% to 70% of them singletons. The sequences come from CD4+ T cells sorted from blood, collected at week 4, from a patient treated with tofacitinib. The rearrangement links TRBV15 to TRBJ2-3; D is unresolved. The TCR sequence derives from a human donor with alopecia areata. CDR3 in amino acids: CATSYGKDTQYF. The DNA of the CDR3 is TGTGCCACCAGCTATGGGAAAGATACGCAGTATTTT.